This paragraph reports one TCR beta chain. The data originate from a study of cytomegalovirus exposure and HLA in healthy donors. 60 Vbeta and 13 Jbeta primers were used in PCR. The method was immunoSEQ multiplex PCR; TCRdb's version includes in-frame clones alone and lacks a portion of them. The sample has 130,000 to 150,000 clones, and its top ten clones hold approximately 2.6%. This clonotype was obtained from a man aged 40-49 years in good health and CMV-seronegative. What was sequenced was PBMCs.

Here the CDR3 reads CSAHRDYEQYF. The CDR3 nucleotides are TGCAGTGCCCACAGGGACTACGAGCAGTACTTC. The chain employs TRBV20-1 and TRBJ2-7; a weak D match, TRBD1 (6 bases). Trimming cost V 6 bases and J 3 bases, with 9 bases left between them. The germline V gene has CDR1 DFQATT and CDR2 SNEGSKA (reference sequence). The CDR3 covers 11 residues.